This is a list of T cell receptor beta chains from one sample in a study of shared clonotypes between healthy human individuals. TCRdb's table, derived via immunoSEQ multiplex PCR, lists solely in-frame clones and lacks some. Here the sample spans some 1,400,000 clones, more than 95% being singletons. Source material: naive CD4+ T cells sorted from blood. The receptors stem from a young man in good health. CDR3s include the opening cysteine and the closing phenylalanine or tryptophan. Each record gives: J gene, D gene, V gene, clone size, CDR3 protein, CDR3 DNA. D genes are given only for firm matches. Where a row states a size, it is once, few, many or the class of an expanded clone; other rows omit it.

TRBJ1-3	-	TRBV28	-	CASSSDAGAGNTIYF	TGTGCCAGCAGTTCAGATGCAGGGGCTGGAAACACCATATATTTT
TRBJ2-1	-	TRBV15	-	CATSSRSRLTKQSYNEQFF	TGTGCCACCAGCAGTCGAAGCCGCCTGACCAAGCAATCCTACAATGAGCAGTTCTTC
TRBJ1-1	-	TRBV29-1	-	CSALDSNTEAFF	TGCAGCGCGTTGGACTCTAACACTGAAGCTTTCTTT
TRBJ1-4	-	TRBV28	-	CASRPRGDPIEKLFF	TGTGCCAGCAGACCCCGGGGGGACCCCATTGAAAAACTGTTTTTT
TRBJ2-7	TRBD2	TRBV11-2	-	CASSLGSSGTFYEQYF	TGTGCCAGCAGCTTAGGGTCTAGCGGGACGTTCTACGAGCAGTACTTC
TRBJ2-7	-	TRBV15	-	CATSREPIPAWTAYEQYF	TGTGCCACCAGCAGAGAACCTATACCCGCCTGGACGGCCTACGAGCAGTACTTC
TRBJ1-1	-	TRBV19	-	CASISLMQGTNTEAFF	TGTGCCAGTATTAGTTTGATGCAGGGGACGAACACTGAAGCTTTCTTT
TRBJ2-7	-	TRBV10-3	once	CAIGGHPAADEQYF	TGTGCCATCGGTGGACATCCAGCGGCAGACGAGCAGTACTTC
TRBJ2-1	-	TRBV18	-	CASSPQGRVGNEQFF	TGTGCCAGCTCACCCCAGGGTAGGGTTGGGAATGAGCAGTTCTTC
TRBJ2-3	-	TRBV10-1	-	CASSDLEDLHTQYF	TGCGCCAGCAGTGATTTGGAGGACTTACATACGCAGTATTTT
TRBJ2-7	-	TRBV19	-	CASSIIGSYEQYF	TGTGCCAGTAGTATTATAGGCTCCTACGAGCAGTACTTC
TRBJ1-2	TRBD1	TRBV7-2	-	CASRPGGGYGYTF	TGTGCCAGCAGGCCAGGGGGCGGCTATGGCTACACCTTC
TRBJ2-6	-	TRBV7-6	once	CASSPRGVVSGANVLTF	TGTGCCAGCAGCCCTAGGGGGGTGGTCTCTGGGGCCAACGTCCTGACTTTC
TRBJ2-4	-	TRBV19	-	CASSSGTQGLATQYF	TGTGCCAGTAGTAGCGGGACACAGGGCCTGGCTACTCAGTACTTC
TRBJ1-5	-	TRBV5-8	-	CASSSNRAIQPQHF	TGTGCCAGCAGCTCCAACAGGGCGATTCAGCCCCAGCATTTT
TRBJ2-2	-	TRBV2	-	CASSELRVTGELFF	TGTGCCAGCAGTGAACTGCGGGTTACCGGGGAGCTGTTTTTT
TRBJ1-5	-	TRBV6-5	-	CASSPWGDSNQPQHF	TGTGCCAGCAGTCCCTGGGGGGATAGCAATCAGCCCCAGCATTTT
TRBJ1-3	-	TRBV18	-	CASSSGPLTSGNTIYF	TGTGCCAGCTCATCAGGACCGCTAACCTCTGGAAACACCATATATTTT
TRBJ2-1	TRBD1	TRBV18	-	CASSPRAGDRVGHEQFF	TGTGCCAGCTCACCAAGGGCCGGGGACAGGGTTGGACATGAGCAGTTCTTC
TRBJ2-6	-	TRBV19	-	CASSIVGTGPGANVLTF	TGTGCCAGTAGTATAGTGGGGACCGGCCCTGGGGCCAACGTCCTGACTTTC
TRBJ1-5	-	TRBV18	-	CASSPGGAQPQHF	TGTGCCAGCTCACCCGGTGGGGCTCAGCCCCAGCATTTT
TRBJ2-7	-	TRBV5-1	few	CASSPSGSSYEQYF	TGCGCCAGCAGCCCCAGCGGTAGCTCCTACGAGCAGTACTTC
TRBJ2-7	TRBD1	TRBV28	-	CASTDRGRVYEQYF	TGTGCCAGCACCGACAGGGGACGGGTCTACGAGCAGTACTTC
TRBJ2-7	-	TRBV7-2	-	CASSPSLREQYF	TGTGCCAGCAGCCCCTCCCTACGCGAGCAGTACTTC
TRBJ2-4	-	TRBV19	-	CASSTWGGQESRRAKNIQYF	TGTGCCAGTAGTACGTGGGGGGGACAGGAATCCCGGAGGGCCAAAAACATTCAGTACTTC
TRBJ2-2	-	TRBV6-4	-	CASSVEGGNTGELFF	TGTGCCAGCAGTGTGGAGGGGGGGAACACCGGGGAGCTGTTTTTT